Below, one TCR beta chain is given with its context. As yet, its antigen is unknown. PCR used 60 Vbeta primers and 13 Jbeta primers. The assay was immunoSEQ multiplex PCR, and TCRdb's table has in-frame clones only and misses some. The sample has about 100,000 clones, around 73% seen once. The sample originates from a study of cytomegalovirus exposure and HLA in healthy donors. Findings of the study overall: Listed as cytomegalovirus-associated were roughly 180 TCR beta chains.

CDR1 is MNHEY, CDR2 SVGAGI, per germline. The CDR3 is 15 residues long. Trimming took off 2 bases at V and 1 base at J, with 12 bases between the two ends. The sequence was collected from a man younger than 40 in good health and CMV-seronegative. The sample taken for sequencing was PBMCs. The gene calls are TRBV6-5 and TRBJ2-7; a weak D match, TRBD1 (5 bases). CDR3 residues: CASSYMLQGSYEQYF. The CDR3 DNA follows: TGTGCCAGCAGTTACATGCTTCAGGGATCCTACGAGCAGTACTTC.